This T cell receptor beta chain was found in a study of blood T cell repertoires in COVID-19. Researchers sorted participants into cohorts using their self-reported clinical history. In the original processing: It was from reference gene primer amplification that nucleated cell counts were estimated. The protocol was immunoSEQ multiplex PCR, while the TCRdb copy is restricted to in-frame clones and leaves out a portion. Clone size and the V and J calls come from that table; the DNA yielded D and trimming. The sample yields 300,000 to 450,000 clones, over 75% seen once. The V end lost 2 bases, the J end lost 13 bases, and 12 bases lay between the germline ends. This CDR3 spans 12 amino acids. Germline V gene lookup returns CDR1 SNHLY and CDR2 FYNNEI.

This sequence was found in a man in his late teens or twenties who had recovered from COVID-19. The source material was PBMCs or T cells enriched from blood (not recorded which). The V and J genes are TRBV2 and TRBJ1-5; D call uncertain. CDR3 protein: CASSESTLIQHF. The CDR3, as DNA: TGTGCCAGCAGTGAATCGACTCTAATACAGCATTTT.